Below are 17 T cell receptor beta chains sequenced from a single sample in a study of OX40 agonist ivuxolimab in advanced cancers. The data were produced by immunoSEQ multiplex PCR, yet TCRdb's version contains in-frame clones alone and is incomplete. Of approximately 40,000 clones listed, about 80% are singletons. The sequencing here drew on CD4+ or CD8+ T cells sorted from blood, taken in a trial of the OX40 agonist ivuxolimab. The receptor set was obtained from an adult with an advanced solid tumor such as melanoma, head and neck, liver or kidney cancer.

The chain has TRBV11-2 and TRBJ2-7; D remains unclear. V was pared by 4 bases and J by 4 bases, with 14 bases between. Per germline, CDR1 SGHAT and CDR2 FQNNGV. The CDR3 runs to 14 residues. The CDR3 is CASSWPGEPYEQYF. CDR3 DNA sequence: TGTGCCAGCAGCTGGCCCGGAGAACCGTACGAGCAGTACTTC.

This chain links TRBV14 with TRBJ1-6; 7 nucleotides align to TRBD1. This CDR3 is built from 15 residues. Trimming took 4 bases from V and 6 from J; bases not matched to a gene: 6. Germline V lookup: CDR1 SGHDN, CDR2 FVKESK. The CDR3 sequence is CASSPPGGGNSPLHF. The CDR3 region has the DNA TGTGCCAGCAGCCCCCCAGGGGGGGGTAATTCACCCCTCCACTTT.

The V and J genes are TRBV27 and TRBJ1-1; D unresolved. Germline V gives CDR1 MNHEY, CDR2 SMNVEV (reference sequence). V dropped 4 bases and J dropped 1 base, with 7 bases sitting between them. CDR3 length: 13 amino acids. In DNA form, the CDR3 reads TGTGCCAGCAGTTCCTCACAGAACACTGAAGCTTTCTTT. Its translation: CASSSSQNTEAFF.

The rearrangement links TRBV6-5 to TRBJ2-7, with D perhaps assigned TRBD1 or TRBD2 (6 bases each). The CDR3 has 13 residues. Germline loops: CDR1 MNHEY, CDR2 SVGAGI. V dropped 2 bases and J dropped 3 bases, with 8 bases sitting between them. The CDR3 DNA is TGTGCCAGCAGTTACAGGGGGGACTACGAGCAGTACTTC. The encoded protein is CASSYRGDYEQYF.

In nucleotides, the CDR3 is TGTGCCAGCAGTGACGTCTTAGGGGACACTGAAGCTTTCTTT. It encodes CASSDVLGDTEAFF. The chain carries TRBV6-4 and TRBJ1-1; TRBD1 is a possible D gene (5 bases). The ends were cut back, 2 bases at V and 3 bases at J, with 10 bases in the middle. The CDR3 extends over 14 amino acids. The germline V gene encodes CDR1 MRHNA and CDR2 SNTAGT.

DNA of the CDR3: TGTGCCAGCAGCCCCGACAGCGCCAATTCACCCCTCCACTTT. This encodes CASSPDSANSPLHF. The V and J genes are TRBV7-6 and TRBJ1-6, with D tentatively TRBD1 (5 bases). Germline V lookup: CDR1 SGHVS, CDR2 FNYEAQ. Trimming stripped 5 bases from V and 7 bases from J, with 12 bases between. CDR3 length: 14 residues.

This rearrangement joins TRBV5-1 to TRBJ2-7; D not certain. Germline CDR1 SGHRS, CDR2 YFSETQ. The CDR3 is made up of 14 amino acids. With 4 bases removed from V and 7 bases from J, the gap between germline ends came to 18 bases. As DNA, the CDR3 is TGCGCCAGCAGCCCAGAAGAATGGATTATGGAGCAGTACTTC. Its translation is CASSPEEWIMEQYF.

In this sample, this clone turned up once. This chain links TRBV27 with TRBJ2-1, with 8 positions matching TRBD2. Trimming took 10 bases from V and 1 from J; bases not matched to a gene: 9. CDR3 length: 15 residues. Germline CDR1 MNHEY, CDR2 SMNVEV (reference sequence). The CDR3 DNA is TGTGCCACTTCATTAGCGGGAAGGTCCTACAATGAGCAGTTCTTC. Translating it yields CATSLAGRSYNEQFF.

The V gene is TRBV27, the J gene TRBJ2-1, with 7 bases aligning to TRBD1. The CDR3 has 14 amino acids. The germline gives CDR1 MNHEY, CDR2 SMNVEV (reference sequence). After removal of 6 bases from V and 7 bases from J, the junction contained 9 bases not matched to a gene. The CDR3 coding sequence is TGTGCCAGCAGCCTCAGGACAGGTGTGAATGAGCAGTTCTTC. The encoded protein is CASSLRTGVNEQFF.

The chain couples TRBV7-9 to TRBJ2-7, with a possible D match to TRBD1 (5 bases). The V and J ends lost 5 bases and 4 bases respectively, with 9 bases between them. The CDR3 spans 12 residues. CDR1 is SEHNR and CDR2 is FQNEAQ in the germline V gene (reference sequence). The CDR3 DNA reads as TGTGCCAGCAGCACACAGGAATACGAGCAGTACTTC. Translated, it gives CASSTQEYEQYF.

The chain combines TRBV6-5 with TRBJ2-5, with 7 bases identical to TRBD1. In germline, CDR1 is MNHEY, CDR2 SVGAGI. The CDR3 is made up of 12 amino acids. V was clipped by 5 bases and J by 5 bases; unmatched bases: 2. CDR3 bases: TGTGCCAGCAGTAGACAGGGCGAGACCCAGTACTTC. Its translation: CASSRQGETQYF.

This chain joins TRBV27 and TRBJ2-7; 11 bases agree with TRBD1. Germline V gene data show CDR1 as MNHEY and CDR2 as SMNVEV (reference sequence). V shed 6 bases and J 3 bases; nucleotides not matched to a gene: 10. CDR3 length equals 16 residues. CDR3 region: CASSSDRGPTFYEQYF. Written as DNA, the CDR3 is TGTGCCAGCAGCTCGGACAGGGGGCCAACATTCTACGAGCAGTACTTC.

The CDR3 is CASSLLGQDGYTF. In DNA, the CDR3 is TGTGCCAGCAGCTTACTAGGACAGGATGGCTACACCTTC. The rearrangement uses TRBV11-2 and TRBJ1-2, with TRBD1 matching over 7 bases. CDR1 is SGHAT and CDR2 is FQNNGV in the germline V gene. Losses at the gene ends were 2 bases for V and 6 bases for J; bases not matched to a gene: 3. This CDR3 region has 13 residues.

V and J are TRBV15 and TRBJ2-5; D remains ambiguous. Per germline, CDR1 LNHNV and CDR2 YYDKDF (reference sequence). Between the trimmed V and J ends, which lost 1 base and 0 bases, there was a span of 12 bases. The CDR3 totals 16 residues. The CDR3 protein is CATSRVRVMDQETQYF. The CDR3 DNA reads as TGTGCCACCAGCAGAGTACGGGTGATGGACCAAGAGACCCAGTACTTC. Looking up the rest from reference TRBV15 and TRBJ2-5 gives the full variable domain: DAMVIQNPRYQVTQFGKPVTLSCSQTLNHNVMYWYQQKSSQAPKLLFHYYDKDFNNEADTPDNFQSRRPNTSFCFLDIRSPGLGDTAMYLCATSRVRVMDQETQYFGPGTRLLVL.

This chain uses TRBV5-6 with TRBJ2-5; no firm D call. CDR1 is SGHDT, CDR2 YYEEEE, per germline. The CDR3 is 13 amino acids. Trimming cost V 3 bases and J 0 bases, with 6 bases left between them. The CDR3 nucleotides are TGTGCCAGCAGCTGGCAAAACCAAGAGACCCAGTACTTC. Translating gives CASSWQNQETQYF.

V is TRBV4-2 and J is TRBJ1-3; no definite D call. This CDR3 comprises 15 residues. Between the trimmed V and J ends, which lost 4 bases and 3 bases, there was a span of 13 bases. The germline V gene has CDR1 LGHNA and CDR2 YNFKEQ. This CDR3 is CASSPGPGLGNTIYF. CDR3 DNA: TGTGCCAGCAGCCCGGGCCCCGGTCTTGGAAACACCATATATTTT.

V usage is TRBV5-1 and J usage is TRBJ2-5; D gene unclear. The CDR3 consists of 15 residues. Per the germline V gene, CDR1 is SGHRS and CDR2 is YFSETQ. Trimming stripped 1 base from V and 0 bases from J, with 10 bases between. The CDR3 bases are TGCGCCAGCAGCTTGCTAGGGAACGACCAAGAGACCCAGTACTTC. It encodes CASSLLGNDQETQYF.